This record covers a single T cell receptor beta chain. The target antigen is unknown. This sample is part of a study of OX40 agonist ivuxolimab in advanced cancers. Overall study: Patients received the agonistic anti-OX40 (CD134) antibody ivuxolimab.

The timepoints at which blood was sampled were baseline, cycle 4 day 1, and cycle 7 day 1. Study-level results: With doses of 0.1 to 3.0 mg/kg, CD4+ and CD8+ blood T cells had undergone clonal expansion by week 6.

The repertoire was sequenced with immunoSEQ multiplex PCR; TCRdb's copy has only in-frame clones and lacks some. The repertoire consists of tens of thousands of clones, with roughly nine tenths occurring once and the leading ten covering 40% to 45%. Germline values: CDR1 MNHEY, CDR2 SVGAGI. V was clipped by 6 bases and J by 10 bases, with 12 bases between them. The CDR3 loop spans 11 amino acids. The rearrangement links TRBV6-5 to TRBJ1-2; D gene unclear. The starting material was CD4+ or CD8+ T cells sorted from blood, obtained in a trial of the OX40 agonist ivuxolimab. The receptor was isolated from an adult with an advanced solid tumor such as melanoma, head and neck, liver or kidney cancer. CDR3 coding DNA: TGTGCCAGCAGCGCCGGGATCTACTACACCTTC. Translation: CASSAGIYYTF.